This T cell receptor (beta chain) was obtained from a study of blood T cell repertoires in COVID-19. Whole-study context: The study drew acute and convalescent COVID-19 samples from the United States, Italy and Spain. PBMCs, B-cell-depleted T cells, or T cells were the source of the cDNA or gDNA that made up the material.

In the original analysis: It was from reference gene primer amplification that nucleated cell counts were estimated. TCRdb keeps only in-frame clones here, not all; method: immunoSEQ multiplex PCR. The V and J calls and clone size are taken from that table; D and trimming were inferred from the DNA. The repertoire has under 45,000 clones, roughly nine tenths of them found once; the top ten carry roughly two fifths. Sequencing used peripheral blood. The receptor's source is a man in his 60s with active or convalescent COVID-19.

The CDR3 sequence is CASSKGRETQYF. In DNA, the CDR3 is TGTGCCAGCAGTAAGGGGCGGGAGACCCAGTACTTC. The rearrangement links TRBV27 to TRBJ2-5; D is possibly TRBD1 (5 bases). Per germline, CDR1 MNHEY and CDR2 SMNVEV (reference sequence). The CDR3 runs to 12 residues. The V gene lost 5 bases and the J gene lost 5 bases, with 9 bases spanning the gap.